This T cell receptor beta chain was sequenced in a study of T cell repertoires in cytomegalovirus infection. At the level of the study: The authors relied on CMV epitopes, both recently identified HLA-C-restricted and well-studied HLA-B-restricted. An indication of both CMV infection and matching HLA type came from public TCR beta signatures.

The germline gives CDR1 SGHVS, CDR2 FNYEAQ. This CDR3 has 15 amino acids. Trimming stripped 5 bases from V and 1 base from J, with 14 bases between. Findings and limits, study-wide: People with CMV and the relevant HLA were identified by cumulative public TCR beta family frequency.

Note on this clonotype: Its target is not known.

One entry per CDR3 protein, called by TCRdb with MiXCR from the reads. The sample records approximately 730,000 distinct CDR3 sequences, 33% being singletons. The sequencing here drew on cultured PBMCs, taken from culture after CMV antigen stimulation. The chain combines TRBV7-6 with TRBJ1-1; D remains ambiguous. This receptor was identified in a human donor in good health (CMV status not recorded). Some clones in this sample may be carry-over from other donors' samples. The CDR3 DNA follows: TGTGCCAGCAGCCTGGGGAGCAGGTGGAACACTGAAGCTTTCTTT. This translates into CASSLGSRWNTEAFF.